The entry that follows covers one T cell receptor (beta chain) sequence. Its antigen is not yet known. Base qualities are not at hand, and no much larger clone is one base apart. Cells that were CD4+CD25+CD127-/low were the ones isolated as Tregs. Tregs, naive and memory CD4+ T cells from tumor, blood and ipsilateral draining lymph nodes of a few breast cancer patients underwent full-length TCR alpha and beta sequencing. Tumor tissue, along with lymph nodes from ipsilateral axillary dissection, was perfused with PBS, minced, and then digested using collagenase I and hyaluronidase. FACS confirmed that the sorted cell populations were more than 90% pure. This sample is drawn from a study (dated by TCRdb to the mid-2010s). In terms of the full investigation: The study examined whether tumor-infiltrating Tregs in breast cancer are drawn from blood Tregs or arise in situ by conversion from other CD4+ T cell subsets.

Full-length TCR variable regions were amplified by 5' RACE PCR with constant-region reverse primers, and semi-nested PCR with Nested Universal Primer A was subsequently performed. Using the ReliaPrep RNA Cell Miniprep System, total RNA was extracted, and the SMARTer RACE 5'/3' Kit was then used to reverse transcribe the RNA into 5'RACE-ready cDNA. An Illumina MiSeq was used to sequence the full-length TCR alpha and beta libraries, which had been barcoded with multiplex adaptors. The authors' analysis ran thus. For each of nine subset-tissue groups, sequencing data from the five patients were pooled, and the groups were then compared using unsupervised clustering of TCR gene usage. The Morisita-Horn index was used to calculate repertoire similarity, with shared sequences weighted according to their contribution to each repertoire. In TCRdb, the public reads were trimmed at Q25 with fastp and aligned with MiXCR, with productive beta chains retained. Rows with one shared CDR3 protein collapse into an entry with the most common genes and DNA. TCRdb's processing, not the study's, gives the V and J calls here. In this sample the table shows more than 55,000 distinct CDR3 sequences, less than 25% of which occur a single time. The ten most abundant clones make up under 3.5% of the sample.

The CDR3, cysteine through phenylalanine, is 15 amino acids long. Only the CDR3 DNA stays, 45 bases, in frame from base 1. Per the germline V gene, SGHRS is the CDR1 and YFSETQ is the CDR2. V is reduced by 4 bases and J by 10 bases, leaving a spacing of 18 bases between them. The investigation overall reported the following: Rather than covering whole repertoires, validation in the larger cohort was restricted to a single TCR beta V-J rearrangement. Tumor-infiltrating Treg TCR alpha and beta sequences overlapped most with tumor naive CD4+ T cells, then with blood naive CD4+ T cells. The TCR gene usage of tumor memory CD4+ T cells clustered together with blood and lymph node memory CD4+ cells and with lymph node naive CD4+ cells.

The receptor was derived from a female donor with breast cancer. Recombination connected TRBV5-1 to TRBJ1-6; perhaps TRBD1 is the D gene, with 6 bases matching. Specimen: tumor-infiltrating Tregs sorted from the breast tumor. The DNA sequence follows: TGCGCCAGCAGCCTCATGGGACAAGTTGGATCACCCCTCCACTTT. Its translation is CASSLMGQVGSPLHF.